The present entry profiles one T cell receptor beta chain with its context. Antigen specificity is unknown. Sequencing used immunoSEQ multiplex PCR; TCRdb keeps in-frame clones, though not all of them. This repertoire shows 95,000 to 150,000 clones, about 95% found once; its top ten account for roughly 3%. These data come from a study of graft-versus-host responses after intestinal transplantation. Overall study: Transplants were multivisceral, liver-intestinal, or isolated intestinal. Recipients across the board were started on anti-thymocyte globulin induction, then kept on tacrolimus and steroids for two to four years. Study findings and constraints: There were GvH clones found in recipient marrow, and some of them appeared first in ileum or blood. Individuals who had graft-donor T cell macrochimerism had allografts that showed high graft-versus-host to host-versus-graft clonal ratios.

Trimming cost V 3 bases and J 5 bases; bases outside gene matches: 7. The CDR3 consists of 17 residues. Germline CDR1 reads SGHVS; CDR2 reads FNYEAQ. The receptor was isolated from a human donor who received an intestinal transplant. The sample here was unstimulated CD8+ T cells sorted from spleen or lymph node cells, taken before intestinal transplant. This chain uses TRBV7-6 with TRBJ2-2; 12 bases fit TRBD1. The CDR3 bases are TGTGCCAGCAGCTTTCGGTCGGGACAGGGGGCTACCGGGGAGCTGTTTTTT. Translating gives CASSFRSGQGATGELFF.